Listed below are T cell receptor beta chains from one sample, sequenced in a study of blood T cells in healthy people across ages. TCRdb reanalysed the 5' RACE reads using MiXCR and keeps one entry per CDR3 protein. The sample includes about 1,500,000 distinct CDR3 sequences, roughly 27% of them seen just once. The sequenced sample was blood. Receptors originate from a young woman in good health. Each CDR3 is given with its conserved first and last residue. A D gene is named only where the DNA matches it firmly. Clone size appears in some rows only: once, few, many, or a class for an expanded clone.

TGTGCCAGCAGCCAGGATTCGAACACTGAAGCTTTCTTT	CASSQDSNTEAFF	NA	TRBJ1-1	TRBV4-2	few
TGTGCCAGCACCATCACTAGCGGCGAGCAGTACTTC	CASTITSGEQYF	TRBD2	TRBJ2-7	TRBV13	many
TGTGCCAGCAGCAGACCGGGGAGGCGCACTGAAGCTTTCTTT	CASSRPGRRTEAFF	NA	TRBJ1-1	TRBV11-2	few
TGCAGCGTCCGGACTAGCGGGAGGGCCAATGAGCAGTACTTC	CSVRTSGRANEQYF	TRBD2	TRBJ2-7	TRBV29-1	NA
TGTGCCAGCAGTTTTCGGGAGGTCGGAGTAGAAGCTTTCTTT	CASSFREVGVEAFF	NA	TRBJ1-1	TRBV12-3/TRBV12-4	few
TGTGCCTGGAGTGGGACCTACGAGCAGTACTTC	CAWSGTYEQYF	NA	TRBJ2-7	TRBV30	many
TGTGCCATCAGTGGGCAGCCTAGCTCCTACGAGCAGTACTTC	CAISGQPSSYEQYF	NA	TRBJ2-7	TRBV10-3	many
TGTGCCACCAGCAGAGATAGCAGGGGCGCCTACAATGAGCAGTTCTTC	CATSRDSRGAYNEQFF	NA	TRBJ2-1	TRBV15	many
TGTGCCAGCAGCTTAGAGGATAAGATCGAGCAGTTCTTC	CASSLEDKIEQFF	NA	TRBJ2-1	TRBV7-2	NA
TGTGCCAGCAGTTTCCGGGGACATGGGTTCACAGATACGCAGTATTTT	CASSFRGHGFTDTQYF	NA	TRBJ2-3	TRBV7-2	few
TGTGCCAGCAGACGCACTAGCGGGGGTTCAGATACGCAGTATTTT	CASRRTSGGSDTQYF	TRBD2	TRBJ2-3	TRBV28	few
TGTGCCAGCAGCCTAACACTGGGAACAGATACGCAGTATTTT	CASSLTLGTDTQYF	NA	TRBJ2-3	TRBV7-2	many
TGTGCCAGCAGTTACAGGCAGGGGAACGCGTACGAGCAGTACTTC	CASSYRQGNAYEQYF	NA	TRBJ2-7	TRBV6-6	NA
TGTGCCACCAGCTCCCGACTAGCGGGAGAGAGCATTCAGTACTTC	CATSSRLAGESIQYF	TRBD2	TRBJ2-4	TRBV15	NA
TGTGCCAGCAGCCAACCCATTAGCGGGGGGGCCGGCACCGGGGAGCTGTTTTTT	CASSQPISGGAGTGELFF	TRBD2	TRBJ2-2	TRBV5-6	NA
TGCAGTGCTAGTAGGCCAGGGCCCAACAATGAGCAGTTCTTC	CSASRPGPNNEQFF	NA	TRBJ2-1	TRBV20-1	few
TGTGCCATCAGTGAGACGGGGAACACTGAAGCTTTCTTT	CAISETGNTEAFF	NA	TRBJ1-1	TRBV10-3	few
TGTGCCAGCAGCTTTACACCGGGACTGTCCTACGAGCAGTACTTC	CASSFTPGLSYEQYF	NA	TRBJ2-7	TRBV7-2	many
TGTGCCAGCAGCGACACCGGGACAGTAGTGTACGAGCAGTACTTC	CASSDTGTVVYEQYF	TRBD1	TRBJ2-7	TRBV7-9	few
TGCGCCAGCAGCTTGGTTGATGGACCCCTCCACTTT	CASSLVDGPLHF	NA	TRBJ1-6	TRBV5-1	NA
TGTGCCAGCAGCTGGAGGGGGGCAGCCTACAATGAGCAGTTCTTC	CASSWRGAAYNEQFF	NA	TRBJ2-1	TRBV12-3/TRBV12-4	NA
TGTGCCAGCAGCGACCGGGACAGGGGTCCCTACGAGCAGTACTTC	CASSDRDRGPYEQYF	TRBD1	TRBJ2-7	TRBV2	few
TGCAGTGCTAGAGCGCCATCCCGGAATGAGCAGTTCTTC	CSARAPSRNEQFF	NA	TRBJ2-1	TRBV20-1	few
TGTGCCAGCAGCTTAGGCCTTGGGGGCAATCAGCCCCAGCATTTT	CASSLGLGGNQPQHF	NA	TRBJ1-5	TRBV7-2	NA
TGCGCCAGCAGCTTAATGTCTAGCGGGAGCCAAGAGACCCAGTACTTC	CASSLMSSGSQETQYF	TRBD2	TRBJ2-5	TRBV5-1	many
TGTGCCAGCACTGCGGGGGACACAGATACGCAGTATTTT	CASTAGDTDTQYF	TRBD2	TRBJ2-3	TRBV6-2/TRBV6-3	NA
TGTGCCAGCAGCTCTAGGGGGGTAACTGAAGCTTTCTTT	CASSSRGVTEAFF	NA	TRBJ1-1	TRBV7-9	NA